This T cell receptor (beta chain) was captured in a study of T cell responses to AZD1222 COVID-19 vaccine. This clone appeared once. Libraries were prepared by immunoSEQ multiplex PCR; TCRdb keeps only in-frame clonotypes and omits some of them. The sample has about 120,000 clones, around 90% seen once. This TCR was sampled from an adult in good health. Sequenced material: peripheral blood, taken on day 0 of AZD1222 vaccination.

The CDR3 DNA sequence: TGCGCCAGCAGCTTGGCCCCCTCTCAATCAGGGGCACACAATGAGCAGTTCTTC. Amino acid sequence: CASSLAPSQSGAHNEQFF. This sequence joins TRBV5-1 and TRBJ2-1, with a possible D match to TRBD1 (6 bases). Germline CDR1 and CDR2: SGHRS and YFSETQ. CDR3 length: 18 residues. V lost 0 bases and J lost 5, with 21 bases in between.